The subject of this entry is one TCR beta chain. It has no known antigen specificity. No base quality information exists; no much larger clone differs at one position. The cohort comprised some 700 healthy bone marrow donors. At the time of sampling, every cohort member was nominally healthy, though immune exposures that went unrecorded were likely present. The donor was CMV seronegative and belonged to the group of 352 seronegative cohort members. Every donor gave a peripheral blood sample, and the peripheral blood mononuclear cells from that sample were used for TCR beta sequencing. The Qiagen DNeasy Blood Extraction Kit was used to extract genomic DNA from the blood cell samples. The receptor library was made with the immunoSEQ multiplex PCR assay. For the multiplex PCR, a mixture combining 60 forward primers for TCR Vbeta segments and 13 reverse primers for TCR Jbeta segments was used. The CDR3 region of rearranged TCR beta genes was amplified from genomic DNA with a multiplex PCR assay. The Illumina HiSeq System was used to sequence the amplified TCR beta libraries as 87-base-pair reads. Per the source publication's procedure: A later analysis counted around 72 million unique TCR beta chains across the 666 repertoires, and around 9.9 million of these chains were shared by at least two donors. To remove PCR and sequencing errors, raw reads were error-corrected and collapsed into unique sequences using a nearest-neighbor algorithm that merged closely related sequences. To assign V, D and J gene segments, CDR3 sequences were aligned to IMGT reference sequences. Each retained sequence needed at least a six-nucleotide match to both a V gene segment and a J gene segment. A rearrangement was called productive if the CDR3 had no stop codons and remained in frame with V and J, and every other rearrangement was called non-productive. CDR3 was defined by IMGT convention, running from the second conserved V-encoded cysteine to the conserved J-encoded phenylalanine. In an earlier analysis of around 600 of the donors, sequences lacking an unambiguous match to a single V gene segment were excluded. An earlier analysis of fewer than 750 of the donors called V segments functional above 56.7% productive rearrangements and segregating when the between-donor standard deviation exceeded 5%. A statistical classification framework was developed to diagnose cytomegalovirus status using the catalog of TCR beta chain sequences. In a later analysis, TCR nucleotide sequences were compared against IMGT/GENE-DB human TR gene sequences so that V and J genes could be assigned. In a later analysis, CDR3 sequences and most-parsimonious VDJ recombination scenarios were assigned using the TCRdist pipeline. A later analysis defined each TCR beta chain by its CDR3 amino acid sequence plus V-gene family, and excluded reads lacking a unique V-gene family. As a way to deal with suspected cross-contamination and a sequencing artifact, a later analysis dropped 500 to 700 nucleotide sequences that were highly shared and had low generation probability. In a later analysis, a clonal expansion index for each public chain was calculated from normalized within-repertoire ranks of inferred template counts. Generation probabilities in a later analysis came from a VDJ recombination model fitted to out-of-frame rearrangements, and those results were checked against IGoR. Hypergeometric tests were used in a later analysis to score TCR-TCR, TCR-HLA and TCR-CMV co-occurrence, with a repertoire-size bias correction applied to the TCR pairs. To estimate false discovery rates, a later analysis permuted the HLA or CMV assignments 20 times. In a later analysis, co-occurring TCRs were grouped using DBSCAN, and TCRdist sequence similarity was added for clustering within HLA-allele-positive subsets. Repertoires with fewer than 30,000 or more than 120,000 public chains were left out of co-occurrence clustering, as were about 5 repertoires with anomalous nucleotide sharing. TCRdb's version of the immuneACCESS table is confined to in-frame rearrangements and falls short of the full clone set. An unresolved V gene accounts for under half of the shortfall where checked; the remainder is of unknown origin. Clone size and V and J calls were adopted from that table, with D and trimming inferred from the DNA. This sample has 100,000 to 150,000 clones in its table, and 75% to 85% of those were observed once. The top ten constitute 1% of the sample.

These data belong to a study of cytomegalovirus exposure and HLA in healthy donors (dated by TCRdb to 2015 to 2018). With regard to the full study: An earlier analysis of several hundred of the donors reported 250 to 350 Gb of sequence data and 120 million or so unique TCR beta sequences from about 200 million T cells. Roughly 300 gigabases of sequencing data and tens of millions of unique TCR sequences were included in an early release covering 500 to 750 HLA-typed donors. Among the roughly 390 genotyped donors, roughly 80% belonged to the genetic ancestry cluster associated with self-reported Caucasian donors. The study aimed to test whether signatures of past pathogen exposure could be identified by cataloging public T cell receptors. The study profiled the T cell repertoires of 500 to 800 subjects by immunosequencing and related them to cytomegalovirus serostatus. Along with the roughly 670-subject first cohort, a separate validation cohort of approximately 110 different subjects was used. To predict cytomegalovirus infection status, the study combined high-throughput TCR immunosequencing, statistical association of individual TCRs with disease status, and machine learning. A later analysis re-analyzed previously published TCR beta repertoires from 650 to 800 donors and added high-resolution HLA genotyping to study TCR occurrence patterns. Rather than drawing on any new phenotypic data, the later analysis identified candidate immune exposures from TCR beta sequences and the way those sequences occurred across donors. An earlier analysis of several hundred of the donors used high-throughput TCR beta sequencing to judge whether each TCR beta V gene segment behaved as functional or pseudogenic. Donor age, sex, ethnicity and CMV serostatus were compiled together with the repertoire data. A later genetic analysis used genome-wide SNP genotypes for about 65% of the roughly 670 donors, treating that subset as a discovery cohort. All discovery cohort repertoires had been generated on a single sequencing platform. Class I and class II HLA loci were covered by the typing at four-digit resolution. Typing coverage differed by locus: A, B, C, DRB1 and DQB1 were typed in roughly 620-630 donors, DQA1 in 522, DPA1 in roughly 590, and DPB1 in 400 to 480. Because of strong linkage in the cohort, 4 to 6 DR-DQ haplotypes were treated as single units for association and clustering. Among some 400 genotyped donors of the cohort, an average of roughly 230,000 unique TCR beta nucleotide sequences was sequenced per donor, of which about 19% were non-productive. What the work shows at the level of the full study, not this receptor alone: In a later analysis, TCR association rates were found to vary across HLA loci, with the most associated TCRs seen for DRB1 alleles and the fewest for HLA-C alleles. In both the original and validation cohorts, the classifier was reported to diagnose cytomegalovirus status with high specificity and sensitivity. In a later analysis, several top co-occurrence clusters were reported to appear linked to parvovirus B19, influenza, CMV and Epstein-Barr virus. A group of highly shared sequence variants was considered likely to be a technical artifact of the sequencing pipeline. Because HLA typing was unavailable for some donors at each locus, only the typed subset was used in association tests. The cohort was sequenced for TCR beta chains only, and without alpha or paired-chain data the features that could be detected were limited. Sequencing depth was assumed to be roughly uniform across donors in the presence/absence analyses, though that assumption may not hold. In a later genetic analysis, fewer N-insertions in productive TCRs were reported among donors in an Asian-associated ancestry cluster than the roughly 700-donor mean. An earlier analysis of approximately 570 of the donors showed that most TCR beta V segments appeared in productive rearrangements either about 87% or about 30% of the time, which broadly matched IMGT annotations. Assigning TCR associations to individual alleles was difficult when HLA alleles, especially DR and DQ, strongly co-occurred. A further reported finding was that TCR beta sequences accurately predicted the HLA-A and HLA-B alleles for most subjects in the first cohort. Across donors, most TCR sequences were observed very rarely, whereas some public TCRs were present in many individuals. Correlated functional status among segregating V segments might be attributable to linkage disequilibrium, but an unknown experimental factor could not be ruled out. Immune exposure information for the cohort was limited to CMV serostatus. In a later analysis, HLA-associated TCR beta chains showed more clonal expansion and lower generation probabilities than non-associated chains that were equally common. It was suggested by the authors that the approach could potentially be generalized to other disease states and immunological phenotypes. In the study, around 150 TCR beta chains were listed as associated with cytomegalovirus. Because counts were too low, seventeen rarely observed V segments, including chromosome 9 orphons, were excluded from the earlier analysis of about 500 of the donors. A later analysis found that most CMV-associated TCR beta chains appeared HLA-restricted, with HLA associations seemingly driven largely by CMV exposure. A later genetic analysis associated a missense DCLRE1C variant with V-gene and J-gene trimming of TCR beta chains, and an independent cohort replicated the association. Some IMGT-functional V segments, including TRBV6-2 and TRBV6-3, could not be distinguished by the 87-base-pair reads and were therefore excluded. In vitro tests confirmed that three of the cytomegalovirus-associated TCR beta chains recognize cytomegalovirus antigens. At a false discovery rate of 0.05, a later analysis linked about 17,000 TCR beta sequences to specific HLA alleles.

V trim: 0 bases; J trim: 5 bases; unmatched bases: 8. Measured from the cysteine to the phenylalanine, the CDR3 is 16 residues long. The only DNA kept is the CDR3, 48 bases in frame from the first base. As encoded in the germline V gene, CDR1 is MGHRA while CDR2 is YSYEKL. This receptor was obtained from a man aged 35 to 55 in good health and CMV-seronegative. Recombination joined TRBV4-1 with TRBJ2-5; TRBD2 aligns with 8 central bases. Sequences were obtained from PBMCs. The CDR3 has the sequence CASSQDVSGARETQYF. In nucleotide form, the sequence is TGCGCCAGCAGCCAAGATGTTAGCGGGGCCAGGGAGACCCAGTACTTC.